One sample yielded the 24 T cell receptor beta chains listed below, sequenced in a study of PD-L1 blockade in urothelial cancer. Time point described: pretreatment peripheral blood. Using immunoSEQ multiplex PCR, the repertoire was profiled, and TCRdb retains in-frame clones only, with some absent. The sample shows 30,000 to 40,000 clones, around 82% of them seen only once. The sample in question was PBMCs, obtained around atezolizumab (anti-PD-L1) treatment. These receptors all stem from a man aged 60-69 years with urothelial cancer.

The chain couples TRBV7-2 to TRBJ2-1, with 16 bases fitting TRBD2. V lost 1 base to trimming and J lost 9 bases; unmatched junction nucleotides: 3. Germline loops: CDR1 SGHTA, CDR2 FQGNSA. The CDR3 extends over 16 amino acids. The CDR3 region is CASSLGGTSGRGEQFF. CDR3 DNA: TGTGCCAGCAGCTTAGGAGGGACTAGCGGGAGGGGTGAGCAGTTCTTC.

The V and J genes are TRBV6-1 and TRBJ1-4; D is unresolved. The CDR3 has 15 amino acids. Trimming cost V 1 base and J 5 bases, with 11 bases left between them. The germline V gene has CDR1 MNHNS and CDR2 SASEGT. The CDR3 loop is CASSEDELYNEKLFF. Written as DNA, the CDR3 is TGTGCCAGCAGTGAAGATGAACTATACAATGAAAAACTGTTTTTT.

The J gene is TRBJ2-5, the V gene TRBV5-1; 12 bases align to TRBD2. V lost 1 base to trimming and J lost 4 bases; unmatched junction nucleotides: 8. Germline lookup yields CDR1 SGHRS and CDR2 YFSETQ. The CDR3 runs to 17 residues. This CDR3 reads CASSLWTSGTSGETQYF. In nucleotides, the CDR3 is TGCGCCAGCAGCTTGTGGACTAGCGGGACTAGCGGAGAGACCCAGTACTTC.

This clone came up once. The chain carries TRBV7-2 and TRBJ2-5; 8 bases agree with TRBD2. J lost 7 bases, V lost 5 bases, and 9 bases had no gene match. The CDR3 covers 14 residues. Germline V gene sequence: CDR1 SGHTA, CDR2 FQGNSA. The CDR3 nucleotides read TGTGCCAGCAGCCAAGGAGCGGGAGTGGGGACCCAGTACTTC. Its translation: CASSQGAGVGTQYF.

The V call is TRBV7-2, the J call TRBJ1-2, with TRBD1 matching over 8 bases. The germline V gene encodes CDR1 SGHTA and CDR2 FQGNSA. The V and J ends lost 2 bases and 8 bases, in that order; junction bases with no gene match: 10. This CDR3 region has 15 residues. The CDR3 is CASSLRWRTGNGYTF. The CDR3 DNA sequence: TGTGCCAGCAGCTTAAGGTGGCGGACAGGGAACGGCTACACCTTC.

For the CDR3, the DNA is TGTGCCAGCAGCTTGTCCTCCAGGGAAGATACGCAGTATTTT. It translates to CASSLSSREDTQYF. The genes are TRBV5-4 and TRBJ2-3; TRBD1 might be the D (5 bases). CDR1 is SGHNT, CDR2 YYREEE, per germline (reference sequence). With 1 base removed from V and 5 bases from J, the gap between germline ends came to 11 bases. CDR3 length: 14 amino acids.

V is TRBV30 and J is TRBJ2-2; 9 bases line up with TRBD2. The trim removed 4 bases at V and 8 bases at J, leaving 8 bases unmatched. Looked up from germline, CDR1 is GTSNPN and CDR2 is SVGIG (reference sequence). The CDR3 spans 14 residues. The DNA for the CDR3 is TGTGCCTGGATCGCTAGCGGGATTATAGGGGAGCTGTTTTTT. Translated: CAWIASGIIGELFF.

The chain couples TRBV6-5 to TRBJ2-1; 10 bases line up with TRBD2. Unmatched junction bases numbered 7, after V lost 4 bases and J lost 4 bases. CDR1 and CDR2 (germline): MNHEY, SVGAGI. This CDR3 region has 16 residues. CDR3 amino acids: CASSFLAGDLYNEQFF. The DNA of the CDR3 is TGTGCCAGCAGTTTCCTAGCGGGAGACCTATACAATGAGCAGTTCTTC.

The chain recombines TRBV7-2 with TRBJ2-7; 15 bases align to TRBD2. V lost 5 bases and J lost 4; bases outside the gene matches: 3. The germline gives CDR1 SGHTA, CDR2 FQGNSA. The CDR3 extends over 15 amino acids. The chain's CDR3 is CASSGTSGRSYEQYF. Here the CDR3 DNA reads TGTGCCAGCAGCGGGACTAGCGGGAGGTCGTACGAGCAGTACTTC.

The rearrangement uses TRBV15 and TRBJ2-1; 11 bases map to TRBD2. This CDR3 comprises 16 residues. Trimming removed 4 bases from V and 5 bases from J; junction bases left unmatched: 7. Germline CDR1 LNHNV, CDR2 YYDKDF (reference sequence). The CDR3: CATSTQTSGTHNEQFF. CDR3 DNA sequence: TGTGCCACCAGCACACAGACTAGCGGGACCCACAATGAGCAGTTCTTC. Supplemented by reference TRBV15 and TRBJ2-1, the full variable domain reads DAMVIQNPRYQVTQFGKPVTLSCSQTLNHNVMYWYQQKSSQAPKLLFHYYDKDFNNEADTPDNFQSRRPNTSFCFLDIRSPGLGDTAMYLCATSTQTSGTHNEQFFGPGTRLTVL.

This rearrangement joins TRBV29-1 to TRBJ1-1; D unclear. Germline CDR1 is SQVTM and CDR2 is ANQGSEA. The germline V and J ends were trimmed by 4 bases and 6 bases, with 12 bases remaining between them. The CDR3 is 12 residues long. The CDR3 is CSVVPGSPEAFF. The CDR3 region has the DNA TGCAGCGTTGTCCCGGGTTCACCTGAAGCTTTCTTT.

A remark on this clone: An end of the junction differs from the germline gene, which may be a read error. The chain uses TRBV7-7 and TRBJ2-5, with 7 bases lining up with TRBD2. Germline-derived CDR1 and CDR2 are SSHAT and FNYEAQ (reference sequence). The CDR3 extends over 14 amino acids. The DNA of the CDR3 is TGTGCTAGCAGCTTAGGGGAGGGACAAGAGACCCAGTACTTC. Protein: CASSLGEGQETQYF. The whole variable domain, filled in from reference TRBV7-7 and TRBJ2-5, reads GAGVSQSPRYKVTKRGQDVTLRCDPISSHATLYWYQQALGQGPEFLTYFNYEAQPDKSGLPSDRFSAERPEGSISTLTIQRTEQRDSAMYRCASSLGEGQETQYFGPGTRLLVL.

The gene calls are TRBV9 and TRBJ2-5, with TRBD2 matching 7 bases. With 4 bases clipped from V and 5 bases from J, the junction kept 5 bases outside the gene matches. This CDR3 has 13 residues. CDR1 is SGDLS, CDR2 YYNGEE, per germline. The CDR3 loop is CASSSRLAETQYF. In DNA, the CDR3 is TGTGCCAGCAGCTCACGACTAGCTGAGACCCAGTACTTC.

The J gene is TRBJ2-7, the V gene TRBV6-5; possibly TRBD2 for D (6 bases). V was trimmed by 10 bases and J by 1 base, leaving 14 bases between them. The CDR3 is 13 amino acids. Per the germline V gene, CDR1 is MNHEY and CDR2 is SVGAGI. CDR3 protein: CATQGLASYEQYF. CDR3 nucleotides: TGTGCCACCCAAGGGCTAGCGTCCTACGAGCAGTACTTC.

This chain links TRBV2 with TRBJ2-7, with D unresolved. Trimming shortened V by 3 bases and J by 3 bases, and 9 bases separated the two germline ends. CDR3 length: 13 residues. Germline-derived CDR1 and CDR2 are SNHLY and FYNNEI. DNA of the CDR3: TGTGCCAGCAGTGATTCCGTCTTCTACGAGCAGTACTTC. Translating it yields CASSDSVFYEQYF.

This chain uses TRBV29-1 with TRBJ1-1; a possible D gene is TRBD1 (5 bases). V shed 7 bases and J shed 1 base, with 10 bases lying between them. The germline gives CDR1 SQVTM, CDR2 ANQGSEA. The CDR3 totals 12 residues. CDR3 DNA sequence: TGCAGCGGACGAGACAGGAACACTGAAGCTTTCTTT. Amino acid sequence: CSGRDRNTEAFF.

There are a few counts of this clone. The rearrangement links TRBV2 to TRBJ2-5, with D possibly being TRBD2 (7 bases). V was clipped by 8 bases and J by 1 base, with 11 bases between them. Germline CDR1 SNHLY, CDR2 FYNNEI. The CDR3 sequence is 13 residues long. The CDR3 DNA follows: TGTGCCAGCGCGAGGGGGGGCCAAGAGACCCAGTACTTC. Translating it yields CASARGGQETQYF.

This rearrangement joins TRBV14 to TRBJ2-4, with D perhaps TRBD1 (6 bases). V lost 4 bases, J lost 0 bases, and 13 bases lay in between. Germline V gives CDR1 SGHDN, CDR2 FVKESK. The CDR3 totals 16 residues. The CDR3: CASSPRGTVAKNIQYF. The CDR3 DNA reads as TGTGCCAGCAGCCCAAGGGGGACGGTAGCCAAAAACATTCAGTACTTC.

The chain carries TRBV7-2 and TRBJ2-5; 7 positions agree with TRBD1. Germline CDR1 SGHTA, CDR2 FQGNSA. J gave up 2 bases and V 5 bases, and 8 bases lay outside the gene matches. The CDR3 runs to 15 residues. CDR3 coding DNA: TGTGCCAGCAGCCGAGGAGACAGGGCACAAGAGACCCAGTACTTC. Translated: CASSRGDRAQETQYF.

V gene TRBV19 combines with J gene TRBJ1-5; 10 nucleotides line up with TRBD1. The CDR3 loop spans 17 amino acids. V lost 2 bases and J lost 2; bases outside the gene matches: 6. Germline CDR1 is LNHDA and CDR2 is SQIVND (reference sequence). This CDR3 is CASSIRGTGDGNQPQHF. CDR3 DNA: TGTGCCAGTAGTATAAGGGGGACAGGGGATGGCAATCAGCCCCAGCATTTT.

V is TRBV2 and J is TRBJ2-5; 8 positions agree with TRBD1. The CDR3 totals 15 residues. The trim removed 5 bases at V and 5 bases at J, leaving 10 bases unmatched. Germline CDR1 reads SNHLY; CDR2 reads FYNNEI. The CDR3 DNA is TGTGCCAGCAGTACCATGGGACAGGCCGGGGAGACCCAGTACTTC. Encoded protein: CASSTMGQAGETQYF.

This chain joins TRBV9 and TRBJ2-5; 9 bases map to TRBD2. Losses at the gene ends were 7 bases for V and 5 bases for J; bases not matched to a gene: 12. Per the germline V gene, CDR1 is SGDLS and CDR2 is YYNGEE. This CDR3 is built from 15 residues. The DNA for the CDR3 is TGTGCCAGCGGGGCTAGCGGGATCCCGGGGGAGACCCAGTACTTC. Its protein is CASGASGIPGETQYF.

V usage is TRBV5-6 and J usage is TRBJ1-5; 7 bases fit TRBD1. The length of the CDR3 is 17 residues. The J segment lost 1 base and the V segment lost 0 bases, leaving 7 bases of the junction unmatched. CDR1 is SGHDT, CDR2 YYEEEE, per germline. CDR3 amino acids: CASSLDQGGGSNQPQHF. The DNA of the CDR3 is TGTGCCAGCAGCTTGGATCAGGGGGGTGGGAGCAATCAGCCCCAGCATTTT. The variable domain in full, completed from reference TRBV5-6 and TRBJ1-5, reads DAGVTQSPTHLIKTRGQQVTLRCSPKSGHDTVSWYQQALGQGPQFIFQYYEEEERQRGNFPDRFSGHQFPNYSSELNVNALLLGDSALYLCASSLDQGGGSNQPQHFGDGTRLSIL.

The chain links TRBV10-3 to TRBJ2-1, with 14 bases fitting TRBD2. With V trimmed by 6 bases and J by 7 bases, 11 bases remained unmatched. The length of the CDR3 is 17 residues. Germline values: CDR1 ENHRY, CDR2 SYGVKD. CDR3 region: CAIRGTSGRGSVNEQFF. Written as DNA, the CDR3 is TGTGCCATCAGGGGGACTAGCGGGAGAGGGTCTGTAAATGAGCAGTTCTTC.